This TCR beta chain was sequenced during a study of shared clonotypes between healthy human individuals. Study results and caveats: Relative to memory subsets, naive subsets generally showed larger estimated richness. Clonotypes which were not shared had lower generation probabilities than clonotypes that all four donors shared.

Naive CD8 cells lacked CD45RO, underwent positive selection for CCR7 and left out terminally differentiated effector memory CD45RA+ cells. Germline V gene lookup returns CDR1 SGHNT and CDR2 YYREEE (reference sequence). The length of the CDR3 is 13 residues. Deletions cut 4 bases from V and 5 bases from J, with 13 bases between. Concerning this clone: Its antigen is unidentified.

In the original analysis: ImmunoSEQ yielded junction-only sequences lacking quality scores, so filtering differed. Here immunoSEQ multiplex PCR was the method, and the copy in TCRdb shows in-frame clones only, minus some. That table is the source of V, J and clone size, and D and trimming were worked out from the DNA. Among nearly 2 million clones listed, roughly 94% were seen once. Sequencing used naive CD8+ T cells sorted from blood. V and J are TRBV5-4 and TRBJ2-7; D might be TRBD1 or TRBD2, each matching 5 bases. This TCR came from a man between 18 and 29 years old in good health. The CDR3 DNA reads TGTGCCAGCAGCCCCCGGGGCTTCGACGAGCAGTACTTC. Translation gives CASSPRGFDEQYF.